This T cell receptor (beta chain) appears in the sequencing data of a study of shared T cell receptors in the human thymus. The assay was immunoSEQ multiplex PCR, and TCRdb's table has in-frame clones only and misses some. The sample comprises 540,000 or so clones, roughly 74% of which are singletons, and roughly 0.013% rests with the top ten. The V gene's germline CDR1 is GTSNPN and CDR2 SVGIG (reference sequence). CDR3 size: 12 residues. V lost 0 bases and J 9 bases, leaving 12 bases between the germline ends. These sequences were also reported in another study, on human thymus T cells. That work contributes: Corrective cardiac operations yielded the resected thymus tissue.

The J gene is TRBJ2-7, the V gene TRBV30; weak D call: TRBD2 (5 bases). This sequence was found in a boy under two years old with a congenital heart defect. Sequencing used thymocytes. The CDR3 region is CAWSVRGPGQYF. The CDR3 DNA reads as TGTGCCTGGAGTGTCCGCGGGCCGGGGCAGTACTTC.